Shown below are 3 T cell receptor beta chains from a single sample sequenced in a study of beta chain features in type 1 diabetes. Study-wide points: Shorter TCRB CDR3s, moderately but significantly so, were found in Type 1 diabetes patients in all four CD4+ subsets.

These receptors have no known antigen. Expressed TCRB transcripts were sequenced because the entire RNA isolate underwent reverse transcription. The repertoire was sequenced with immunoSEQ multiplex PCR; TCRdb's copy has only in-frame clones and lacks some. The data hold 550,000 to 850,000 clones, with about an eighth observed a single time. Sequencing input: naive CD4+ T cells from blood. These receptors were collected from a man aged 18 to 30 with type 1 diabetes.

The chain uses TRBV27 and TRBJ2-3; 12 bases agree with TRBD2. V lost 3 bases, J lost 0 bases, and 7 bases stayed unmatched. Germline CDR1 MNHEY, CDR2 SMNVEV (reference sequence). The CDR3 has 18 residues. This chain's CDR3 is CASSFPTSGGYSTDTQYF. The CDR3 DNA reads TGTGCCAGCAGTTTTCCGACTAGCGGGGGCTACAGCACAGATACGCAGTATTTT.

This clone was detected a few times. The CDR3 sequence is CASSLYGVDGYTF. In DNA form, the CDR3 reads TGTGCCAGCAGCTTATACGGTGTCGATGGCTACACCTTC. The chain carries TRBV7-9 and TRBJ1-2, with D unresolved. The CDR3 length is 13 residues. Trimming took off 2 bases at V and 6 bases at J, with 10 bases between the two ends. Germline V gene data show CDR1 as SEHNR and CDR2 as FQNEAQ (reference sequence).

This clone was seen more than once but under ten times. This chain joins TRBV25-1 and TRBJ1-1; D is unclear. Germline V gene lookup returns CDR1 MGHDK and CDR2 SYGVNS. Trimming left V 3 bases short and J 1 base short, with 12 bases between. This CDR3 spans 15 amino acids. CDR3 protein: CASSEANGRNTEAFF. The CDR3 DNA is TGTGCCAGCAGTGAGGCGAACGGACGGAACACTGAAGCTTTCTTT. The whole variable domain, filled in from reference TRBV25-1 and TRBJ1-1, reads EADIYQTPRYLVIGTGKKITLECSQTMGHDKMYWYQQDPGMELHLIHYSYGVNSTEKGDLSSESTVSRIRTEHFPLTLESARPSHTSQYLCASSEANGRNTEAFFGQGTRLTVV.